This paragraph reports one TCR beta chain. This clonotype was detected a few times. This receptor's antigen is unknown. No much larger clone exists at a distance of one base, and base qualities are not known. This sample is drawn from a study of blood T cells in healthy people across ages (dated by TCRdb to about 2015). For the wider study: In model experiments, roughly one uniquely barcoded TCR beta cDNA molecule per two T cells was captured by template switching. The study measured age-related changes in TCR beta repertoire diversity using deep sequencing normalized with unique cDNA molecular identifiers. The donors were divided into four age groups: young (average around 16 years), middle-aged (about 40), aged (approximately 64) and long-lived (roughly 86). Two additional independent replicas of 1 million unique cDNA reads from the same blood draw were analyzed for two donors (one aged 18 to 30 and one aged 80 or older). The study at large found these results: Because the CMV infection status of the donors was unknown, age-related changes in expanded clonotypes may potentially have been confounded. There was a strong correlation between observed TCR beta diversity and the percentage of naive T cells measured by flow cytometry. Estimates of total diversity from one million sequenced T cells were regarded as lower bounds and underestimates. Bulk unsorted PBMC profiling prevented conclusive comparison of naive and antigen-experienced compartments. As age increased, observed TCR beta diversity per million T cells dropped in a roughly linear way, and a significant reduction was already evident by age roughly 36. Compared with the aged group, the long-lived group had more naive CD4+ T cells, fewer expanded clones and increased TCR diversity, a pattern suggesting age selection.

The method was 5' RACE. TCRdb records Illumina HiSeq 2500 as the sequencer. A second PCR of roughly 6 to 11 cycles was run with a J-beta primer mix and a sample-barcoded 5' primer. A template-switch 5' adaptor carrying 12 random nucleotides introduced a unique molecular identifier onto each TCR beta cDNA molecule. Each sample yielded at least 2.5 million CDR3-containing paired-end reads. First-strand cDNA was synthesized from all RNA with the Mint cDNA synthesis kit, primed by a TRBC-specific oligonucleotide. Following uracil-DNA glycosylase treatment, a first 18-cycle PCR with universal primers M1SS and BC2_uni_R was performed on all cDNA. Regarding the original processing steps: Normalization of each sample was performed by random selection of 1 million high-quality reads, each carrying a distinct molecular identifier. Instead of being binned into consensus sequences, reads with shared molecular identifiers were discarded. MiTCR, run with a Q25 quality threshold and the strictest error-elimination algorithm, handled CDR3 identification, clonotype clustering and error correction. A nonparametric unseen species model with Euler transformation was used to estimate lower-bound total TCR beta diversity. The public reads were quality trimmed at Q25 with fastp and then assembled into clones with MiXCR by TCRdb, keeping productive beta chains. Merged by CDR3 protein, the rows form single entries marked with the most common genes and DNA. It is TCRdb's table, rather than the study itself, that gives the V and J calls and clone size. The sample includes more than 750,000 distinct CDR3 sequences, with 25% to 30% observed a single time. The leading ten clones occupy 10% of the sample.

The CDR3 has 15 amino acids, counting the end cysteine and phenylalanine. Here the CDR3 DNA is all that survives: 45 bases in frame from base 1. V is cut back by 4 bases and J by 0 bases, with 2 bases in the junction unmatched. The germline V gene encodes CDR1 SGHKS and CDR2 YYEKEE (reference sequence). Systemically healthy Caucasian individuals from Russia, 35 to 40 in total and aged about 6 to 95 years, were included as donors. Roughly 10 milliliters of peripheral blood were drawn from each donor into EDTA-treated Vacutainer tubes. Ficoll-Paque density-gradient centrifugation was used to isolate PBMCs, with at least 7 million obtained per sample. Total RNA, at least 5 micrograms per sample, was extracted from PBMCs with Trizol reagent. For every donor, flow cytometry on a PBMC aliquot measured the percentage of naive CD45RAhigh/CD27high T cells. This sample also appeared in a second study, on T cells of mothers and their children. That second publication adds: The donors were nine systemically healthy Caucasian individuals, made up of three mothers and their six children. cDNA synthesis consumed the entire amount of extracted RNA, loaded at approximately 1.6 ug RNA in each 15 ul reaction. In the second PCR, the M1S primer added sample barcodes and 2-4 random nucleotides. More than 9 million TCR beta CDR3 reads were obtained from each mother, and about 3 million reads were obtained from each child. Thymic selection similarly shapes TCR recombination output in related and unrelated pairs, with minor effect from inherited differences. Normalized repertoire overlap was always slightly but never significantly higher in related than unrelated mother-child pairs. Persistent microchimeric T cell clones were not detected, at a sensitivity of 85 to 100 clones per million clonotypes. Deep NGS was used in the study to compare the TCR beta repertoires of mothers and children and to look for features that separate related mother-child pairs from unrelated individuals. The mean age was about 38 +/- 4 years for the mothers and approximately 11 +/- 4 years for the children. Libraries were sequenced on Illumina HiSeq 2000 with 100+100 nt paired-end reads after adapter ligation with NEBNext reagents. To prevent cross-contamination, the mother and child libraries were prepared a month apart and were sequenced in separate runs. For each donor, somewhere between about 450,000 and 2,000,000 distinct TCR beta clonotypes were identified. Naive TCR beta clonotypes were estimated from low-frequency clonotypes matched to each donor's FACS-determined naive share, without sorting.

Sequencing was performed on blood. The sequence was obtained from a middle-aged woman in good health. Recombination joined TRBV5-5 with TRBJ2-7, and TRBD1 matches 12 of the central bases. The CDR3 has the sequence CASSRDRGLSYEQYF. The DNA reads TGTGCCAGCAGCCGGGACAGGGGGCTCTCCTACGAGCAGTACTTC.